This record concerns one TCR beta chain sequence. The data were taken from a study of T cells after yellow fever vaccination. Turning to the study itself: Researchers used SMART-Seq v4 Ultra Low Input to prepare fractions that had low cell numbers.

The authors made TCR cDNA by 5'RACE template switching, adding a universal primer site and UMIs. MiXCR, applied by TCRdb to the 5' RACE reads, yields one record per CDR3 protein. The sample contains about 300,000 distinct CDR3 sequences, 3% to 4.5% of which appear only once. The CDR3 runs to 13 residues. The germline V gene has CDR1 SEHNR and CDR2 FQNEAQ (reference sequence). V dropped 2 bases and J dropped 10 bases, with 14 bases sitting between them. The sequence was collected from a man aged 18 to 30 who received the YFV17D yellow fever vaccine. Sequencing used PBMCs, obtained 5 days after the yellow fever booster vaccination. This sequence joins TRBV7-9 and TRBJ1-1; D not resolved. The CDR3 spells CASSLIVSPGAFF. CDR3 DNA: TGTGCCAGCAGCTTAATCGTGTCCCCCGGAGCTTTCTTT. Full variable domain (remainder filled in from reference TRBV7-9 and TRBJ1-1): DTGVSQNPRHKITKRGQNVTFRCDPISEHNRLYWYRQTLGQGPEFLTYFQNEAQLEKSRLLSDRFSAERPKGSFSTLEIQRTEQGDSAMYLCASSLIVSPGAFFGQGTRLTVV.